In its sample, the clone carrying this T cell receptor beta chain was seen a few times. Its cognate antigen is unknown. This record belongs to a study of cytomegalovirus exposure and HLA in healthy donors. Study-wide points: In the analysis, some V segments, TRBV6-2 and TRBV6-3 included, were excluded as indistinguishable. Later analysis reportedly placed an Asian-associated ancestry cluster below the roughly 700-donor mean in N-insertions.

J lost 0 bases, V lost 6 bases, and 6 bases had no gene match. The length of the CDR3 is 16 residues. Germline loops: CDR1 WSHSY, CDR2 SAAADI. The PCR ran on 60 Vbeta and 13 Jbeta primers. Assay used: immunoSEQ multiplex PCR; TCRdb lists only in-frame clones, some missing. Of over 100,000 clones in the sample, 65% to 75% were seen once. Sequencing was done on a sample of PBMCs. The chain uses TRBV10-2 and TRBJ2-1; 9 bases are shared with TRBD1. This sequence originates from a man younger than 45 in good health and CMV-seropositive. The CDR3 nucleotides are TGCGCCAGCAGGGTTAAACAGGGGGCCTCCTACAATGAGCAGTTCTTC. Its translation: CASRVKQGASYNEQFF.